This T cell receptor beta chain came from a study of T cell responses to AZD1222 COVID-19 vaccine. Study summary: Pooled together were second doses at about 4 or about 12 weeks. General study findings and limits: Recipients of two AZD1222 doses showed rising Spike-specific TCR breadth and depth. Nearly half of spike-specific TCRs reportedly target unmutated variant regions. The sample set comprised mostly white British donors with more females, and clonal diversity was possibly underestimated.

Of note for this clone: Its specificity is not known.

CDR1 is SGDLS, CDR2 YYNGEE, per germline. The CDR3 has 17 amino acids. V was trimmed by 2 bases and J by 0 bases, leaving 12 bases between them. TCRdb's table, derived via immunoSEQ multiplex PCR, lists solely in-frame clones and lacks some. The data hold about 150,000 clones, with 90% observed a single time. This TCR came from an adult in good health. The chain uses TRBV9 and TRBJ2-6; D is uncertain. This material consisted of peripheral blood, taken on day 0 of AZD1222 vaccination. Written as DNA, the CDR3 is TGTGCCAGCAGCGTGGGCAGAATTACCTCTGGGGCCAACGTCCTGACTTTC. Amino acids: CASSVGRITSGANVLTF. The variable domain in full, completed from reference TRBV9 and TRBJ2-6, reads DSGVTQTPKHLITATGQRVTLRCSPRSGDLSVYWYQQSLDQGLQFLIQYYNGEERAKGNILERFSAQQFPDLHSELNLSSLELGDSALYFCASSVGRITSGANVLTFGAGSRLTVL.